The clone carrying this T cell receptor (beta chain) occurred many times. Its target is not known. To make TCR beta libraries, researchers used iRepertoire HTBI primers and Arm-PCR of CDR3 regions. TCRdb reprocessed the multiplex PCR reads with MiXCR, giving one entry per CDR3 protein. The table lists under 450,000 distinct CDR3 sequences, 15% to 20% of them singletons. These data are taken from a study of regulatory T cells in long-lasting Graves disease. Study-wide findings and caveats: For persistent Graves' patients, TCR diversity was lower than for newly diagnosed ones. Between persistent patients, 2,500 to 3,500 public clonotypes were shared, exceeding the 966 shared between new patients.

The time point: newly diagnosed GD, antithyroid drugs for less than 3 months. PBMC RNA was the source of the TCR library. Staff drew around 10 milliliters of peripheral blood into EDTA tubes. The V gene lost 2 bases and the J gene lost 0 bases, with 8 bases spanning the gap. Germline V CDR1 and CDR2: SNHLY, FYNNEI. This CDR3 comprises 14 residues. These data were also filed under a second study, of T cells in Graves' hyperthyroidism and ophthalmopathy. This second study notes: In blood, most of the thyroid clonotypes expanded above 0.001 were also present.

Material: peripheral blood mononuclear cells (PBMCs), obtained at new diagnosis, from a patient treated with antithyroid drugs. This TCR came from a woman between 18 and 30 years old with Graves disease. The chain carries TRBV2 and TRBJ2-7, with D maybe TRBD2 (6 bases). CDR3 DNA sequence: TGTGCCAGCAGTGAACGGGGGAACTCCTACGAGCAGTACTTC. Its protein is CASSERGNSYEQYF.